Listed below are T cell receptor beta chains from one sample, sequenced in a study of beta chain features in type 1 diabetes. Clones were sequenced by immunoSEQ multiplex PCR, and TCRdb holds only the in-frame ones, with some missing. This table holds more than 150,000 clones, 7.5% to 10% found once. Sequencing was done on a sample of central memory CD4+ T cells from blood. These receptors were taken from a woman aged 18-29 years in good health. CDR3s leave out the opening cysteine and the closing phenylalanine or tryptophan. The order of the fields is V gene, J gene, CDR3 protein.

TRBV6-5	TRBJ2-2	ASSRSWNTGELF
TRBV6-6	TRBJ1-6	AVRRTGSNSPLH
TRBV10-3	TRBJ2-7	AISAATASYEQY
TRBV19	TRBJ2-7	ATGRSGLRSYEQY
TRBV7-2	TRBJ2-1	ASSSRTGEQF
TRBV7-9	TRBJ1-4	ASSLAREKLF
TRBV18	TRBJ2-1	ASILNPLPSNEQF
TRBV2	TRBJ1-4	ASNFDSEKLF
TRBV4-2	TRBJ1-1	ASSQTGEAATEAF
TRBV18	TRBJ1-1	ASSPQGGPNTEAF
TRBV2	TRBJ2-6	ASSPFLLRFSGANVLT
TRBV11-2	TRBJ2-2	ASRPPGQENTGELF
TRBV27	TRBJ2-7	ASSPRLAGKYEQY
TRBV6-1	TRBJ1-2	ASSEALRSDGYT
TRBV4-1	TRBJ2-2	ASSHQALAGGNTGELF
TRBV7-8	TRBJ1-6	ASSSQGKGSPLH
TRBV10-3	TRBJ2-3	STAQLDTQY
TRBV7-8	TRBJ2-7	ASSRLVRHSYEQY
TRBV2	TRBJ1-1	ASTPQLEAF
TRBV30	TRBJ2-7	AWSSLGLARGSDEQY
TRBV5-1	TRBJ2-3	ASSPAGGDSYTQY
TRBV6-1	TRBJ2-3	ASSEGASTDTQY
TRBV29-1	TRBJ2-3	SVAVGGSGPADTQY
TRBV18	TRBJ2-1	ASSARGQDEQF
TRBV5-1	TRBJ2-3	ASSLDFPDTQY
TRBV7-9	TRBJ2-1	ASSLASRSLGGDEQF
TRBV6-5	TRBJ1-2	ASSGRGFYGYT
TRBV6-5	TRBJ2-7	ASSPFFLPSYEQY
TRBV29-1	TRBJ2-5	SQSGAGGKQETQY
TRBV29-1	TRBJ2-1	SGSLPERYNEQF
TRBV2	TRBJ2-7	ASRTGLTYEQY
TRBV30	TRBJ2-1	AWSVMNEQF
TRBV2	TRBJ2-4	ASSEPGTSGLIQY
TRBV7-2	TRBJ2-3	ASSLEGVGTDTQY
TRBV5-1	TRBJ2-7	ASSLSSTASEQY
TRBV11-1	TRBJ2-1	ASSLAKLAVDNEQF
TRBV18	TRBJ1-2	ANPGEGYRGYT
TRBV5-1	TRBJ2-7	ASSSGTGGSEQY
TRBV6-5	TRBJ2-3	ASSYRDSSTDTQY
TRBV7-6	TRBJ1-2	ASSLAPQNDGYT
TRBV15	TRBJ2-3	ATSRDSGTWGADTQY
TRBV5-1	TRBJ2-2	ASRISGRNTGELF